The present entry profiles one T cell receptor beta chain with its context. Only in-frame clones appear in the TCRdb table, and some are missing; sequencing was by immunoSEQ multiplex PCR. The data hold fewer than 300,000 clones, with 80% to 95% observed a single time. These data are taken from a study of blood T cell repertoires in COVID-19. The wider study: Sources were T cells, B-cell-depleted T cells, or PBMCs; the material itself was cDNA or gDNA.

Recovered status in Cohort 3 required two negative PCRs, clearance, or symptom resolution. The CDR3 has 15 residues. Trimming removed 4 bases at V and 3 bases at J, with 15 bases between. CDR1 and CDR2 (germline): SGHAT, FQNNGV. The material sequenced was PBMCs or T cells enriched from blood (not recorded which). The V call is TRBV11-2, the J call TRBJ1-2; tentatively, D is TRBD1 (5 bases). The sequence was obtained from a woman aged 30 to 39 who had recovered from COVID-19. The CDR3 is CASSSDGRGHYGYTF. The CDR3 bases are TGTGCCAGCAGCTCGGACGGAAGGGGTCACTATGGCTACACCTTC.